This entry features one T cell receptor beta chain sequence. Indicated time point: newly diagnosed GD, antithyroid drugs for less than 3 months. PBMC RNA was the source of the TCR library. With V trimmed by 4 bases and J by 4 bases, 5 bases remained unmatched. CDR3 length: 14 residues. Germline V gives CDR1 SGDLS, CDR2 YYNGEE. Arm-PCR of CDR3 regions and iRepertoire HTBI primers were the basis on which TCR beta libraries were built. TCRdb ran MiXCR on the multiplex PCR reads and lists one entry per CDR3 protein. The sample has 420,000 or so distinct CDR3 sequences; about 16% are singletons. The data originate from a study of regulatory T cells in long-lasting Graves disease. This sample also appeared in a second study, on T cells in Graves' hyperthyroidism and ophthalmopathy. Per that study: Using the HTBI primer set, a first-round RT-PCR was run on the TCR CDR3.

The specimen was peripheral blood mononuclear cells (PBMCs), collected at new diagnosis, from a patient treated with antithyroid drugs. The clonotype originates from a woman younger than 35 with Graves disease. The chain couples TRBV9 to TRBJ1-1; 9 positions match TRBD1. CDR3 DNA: TGTGCCAGCAGCAAACAGGGGGCCCTCACTGAAGCTTTCTTT. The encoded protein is CASSKQGALTEAFF.